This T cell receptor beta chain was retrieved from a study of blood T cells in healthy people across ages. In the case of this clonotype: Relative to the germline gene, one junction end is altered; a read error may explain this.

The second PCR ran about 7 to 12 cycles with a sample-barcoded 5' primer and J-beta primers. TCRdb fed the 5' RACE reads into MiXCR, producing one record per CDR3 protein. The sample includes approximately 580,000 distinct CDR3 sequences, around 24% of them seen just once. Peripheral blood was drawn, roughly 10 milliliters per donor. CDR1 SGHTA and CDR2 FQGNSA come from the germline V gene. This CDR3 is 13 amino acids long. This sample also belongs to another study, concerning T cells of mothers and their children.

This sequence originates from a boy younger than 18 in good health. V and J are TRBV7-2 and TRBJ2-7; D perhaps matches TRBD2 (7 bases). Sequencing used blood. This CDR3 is CASSFSRGREQYF. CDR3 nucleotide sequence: TGCGCCAGCAGCTTTTCGCGGGGGCGCGAGCAGTACTTC.